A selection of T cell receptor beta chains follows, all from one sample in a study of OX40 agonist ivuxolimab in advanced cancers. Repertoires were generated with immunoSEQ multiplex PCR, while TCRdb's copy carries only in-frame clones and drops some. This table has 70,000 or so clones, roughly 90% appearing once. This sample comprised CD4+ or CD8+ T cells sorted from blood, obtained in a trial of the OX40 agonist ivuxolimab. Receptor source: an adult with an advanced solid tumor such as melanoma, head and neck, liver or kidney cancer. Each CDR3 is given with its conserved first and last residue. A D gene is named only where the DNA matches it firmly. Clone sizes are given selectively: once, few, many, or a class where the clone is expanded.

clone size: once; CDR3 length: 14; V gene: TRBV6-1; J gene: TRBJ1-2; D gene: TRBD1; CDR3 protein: CASSEGTGQRGYTF; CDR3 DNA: TGTGCCAGCAGTGAAGGGACAGGGCAGCGGGGCTACACCTTC
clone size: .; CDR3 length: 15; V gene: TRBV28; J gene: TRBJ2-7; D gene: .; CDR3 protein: CASSFGLGGGYEQYF; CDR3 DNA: TGTGCCAGCAGTTTCGGGCTAGGAGGGGGCTACGAGCAGTACTTC
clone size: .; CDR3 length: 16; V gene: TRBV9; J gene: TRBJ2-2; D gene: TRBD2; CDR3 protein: CASSVGGSGSTGELFF; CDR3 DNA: TGTGCCAGCAGCGTAGGCGGTAGCGGGTCCACCGGGGAGCTGTTTTTT
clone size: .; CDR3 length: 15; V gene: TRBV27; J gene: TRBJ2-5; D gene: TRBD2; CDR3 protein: CASSPGTSGEETQYF; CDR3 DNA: TGTGCCAGCAGTCCCGGGACTAGCGGGGAAGAGACCCAGTACTTC
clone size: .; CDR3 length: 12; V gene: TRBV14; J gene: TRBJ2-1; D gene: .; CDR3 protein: CASSRGYNEQFF; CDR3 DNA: TGTGCCAGCAGCCGGGGGTACAATGAGCAGTTCTTC
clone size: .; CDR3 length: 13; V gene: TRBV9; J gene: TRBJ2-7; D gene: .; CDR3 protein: CASSVGGSYEQYF; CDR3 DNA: TGTGCCAGCAGCGTAGGTGGCAGCTACGAGCAGTACTTC
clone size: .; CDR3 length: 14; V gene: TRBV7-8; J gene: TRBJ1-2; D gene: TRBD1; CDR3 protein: CASSPQGEVDGYTF; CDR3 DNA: TGTGCCAGCAGTCCACAGGGGGAGGTCGATGGCTACACCTTC
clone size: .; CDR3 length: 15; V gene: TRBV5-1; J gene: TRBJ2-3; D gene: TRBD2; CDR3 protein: CASSGGTSSPDTQYF; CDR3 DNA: TGCGCCAGCAGCGGGGGGACTAGCTCCCCAGATACGCAGTATTTT
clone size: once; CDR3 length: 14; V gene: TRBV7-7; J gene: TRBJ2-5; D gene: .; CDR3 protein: CASSDRGASETQYF; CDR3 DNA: TGTGCCAGCAGCGACCGCGGAGCGTCGGAGACCCAGTACTTC
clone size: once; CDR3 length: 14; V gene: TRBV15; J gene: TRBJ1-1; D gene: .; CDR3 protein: CATSRDRAATEAFF; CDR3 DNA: TGTGCCACCAGCAGAGATAGGGCGGCCACTGAAGCTTTCTTT